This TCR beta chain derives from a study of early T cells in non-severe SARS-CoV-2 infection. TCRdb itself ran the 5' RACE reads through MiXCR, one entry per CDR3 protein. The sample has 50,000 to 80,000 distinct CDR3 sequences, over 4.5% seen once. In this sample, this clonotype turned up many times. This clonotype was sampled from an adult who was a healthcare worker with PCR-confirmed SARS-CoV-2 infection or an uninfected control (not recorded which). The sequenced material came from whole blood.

The CDR3 DNA is TGTGCCAGCAGTGCCTCCAGGGGAGCGTCTGAAGCTTTCTTT. This encodes CASSASRGASEAFF. The chain carries TRBV2 and TRBJ1-1, with a tentative D call TRBD1 (6 bases). The CDR3 is made up of 14 amino acids. V was trimmed by 4 bases and J by 6 bases, leaving 15 bases between them. Germline loops: CDR1 SNHLY, CDR2 FYNNEI.